This TCR beta chain originates from a study of control samples from healthy donors and cancer patients. The assay was immunoSEQ multiplex PCR, and TCRdb's table has in-frame clones only and misses some. The sample records approximately 170,000 clones, about 93% being singletons. This CDR3 has 13 amino acids. Germline lookup yields CDR1 SGHVS and CDR2 FQNEAQ. Trimming took off 3 bases at V and 2 bases at J, with 5 bases between the two ends. Sequenced: blood. The TCR sequence derives from an older woman in good health. The chain carries TRBV7-8 and TRBJ1-5, with D perhaps TRBD1 (5 bases). In nucleotides, the CDR3 is TGTGCCAGCAGCTTCAGGGGCAATCAGCCCCAGCATTTT. It yields the protein CASSFRGNQPQHF.